The sample holds a few counts of the clone carrying this TCR beta chain. Antigen unknown. One entry per CDR3 protein results from TCRdb running MiXCR on the RT-PCR reads. The data show around 480,000 distinct CDR3 sequences, 15% to 20% seen once. This sample is drawn from a study of response to subunit inactivated influenza vaccine. Regarding the study as a whole: Each seasonal influenza vaccination, the authors suggested, recruits few new T cells.

Germline values: CDR1 LGHNA, CDR2 YSLEER. V lost 3 bases to trimming and J lost 8 bases; unmatched junction nucleotides: 7. This CDR3 is 16 amino acids long. This clonotype was sampled from a man aged 45 to 70 who received an inactivated influenza vaccine. The sequenced sample was CD4+ T cells sorted from PBMCs, obtained roughly 24 months after vaccination. The rearrangement joins TRBV4-3 to TRBJ2-1, with 13 bases identical to TRBD2. In DNA, the CDR3 is TGCGCCAGCAGCCAGGTCACTAGCGGGAGGGGCCATGAGCAGTTCTTC. This gives the protein CASSQVTSGRGHEQFF.